The TCR beta chain under discussion was sequenced for a study of graft-versus-host responses after intestinal transplantation. Findings of the study overall: GvH clones detected in recipient marrow included some appearing first in ileum or blood. Early post-transplant declines in HvG were associated with peak levels of circulating GvH clones.

On this clone: Antigen unknown.

Assay: immunoSEQ multiplex PCR; the TCRdb copy retains only in-frame clones and omits some. The data contain 100,000 to 120,000 clones, about 94% of them singletons. The CDR3 spans 15 residues. The V end was cut by 5 bases, the J end by 4 bases, with 20 bases between. The germline V gene has CDR1 GTSNPN and CDR2 SVGIG (reference sequence). The sequencing here drew on unstimulated CD8+ T cells sorted from spleen or lymph node cells, taken before intestinal transplant. The chain uses TRBV30 and TRBJ1-1, with D uncertain. The TCR was taken from a human donor who received an intestinal transplant. CDR3 amino acids: CAWCGGFLLGTEAFF. The DNA of the CDR3 is TGTGCCTGGTGTGGCGGGTTTTTATTGGGCACTGAAGCTTTCTTT.